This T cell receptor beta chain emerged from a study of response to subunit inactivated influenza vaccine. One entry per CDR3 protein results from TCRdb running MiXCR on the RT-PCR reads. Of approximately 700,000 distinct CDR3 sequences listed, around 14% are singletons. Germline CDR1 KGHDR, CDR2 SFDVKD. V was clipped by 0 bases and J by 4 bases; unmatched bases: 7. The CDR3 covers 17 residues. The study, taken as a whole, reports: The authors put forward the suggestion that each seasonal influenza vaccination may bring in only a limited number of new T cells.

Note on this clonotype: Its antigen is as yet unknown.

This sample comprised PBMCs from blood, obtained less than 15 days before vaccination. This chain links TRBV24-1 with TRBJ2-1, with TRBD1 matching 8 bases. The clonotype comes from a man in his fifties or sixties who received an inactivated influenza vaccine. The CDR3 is CATSDLYDRGGYNEQFF. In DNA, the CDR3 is TGTGCCACCAGTGATTTGTACGACAGGGGCGGGTACAATGAGCAGTTCTTC.